This T cell receptor (beta chain) is from a study of shared clonotypes between healthy human individuals. Findings and caveats of the study: Several donors shared about 5% of their naive CD4 clonotypes. Collection of samples was limited to blood; tissue repertoires likely differ.

The table lists this clone with a count of one. Its antigen is currently unknown. The trim removed 2 bases at V and 5 bases at J, leaving 6 bases unmatched. This CDR3 comprises 16 residues. Germline CDR1 and CDR2: MGHRA and YSYEKL. Measured with immunoSEQ multiplex PCR; TCRdb has only the in-frame clones, and not every one. The sample includes about 2.1 million clones, under 95% seen only once; the top ten take under 2%. Only CD45RO-negative cells positively selected for CCR7 counted as naive CD8 cells, so terminally differentiated effector memory CD45RA+ cells were excluded. The receptor's source is a man younger than 30 in good health. Some clones in this sample may be carry-over from other donors' samples. The V and J genes are TRBV4-1 and TRBJ1-1; 12 nucleotides line up with TRBD1. The sequencing input was naive CD8+ T cells from PBMCs. The CDR3 DNA follows: TGCGCCAGCAGCCAACCGGGACAGGGGGCCAGGACTGAAGCTTTCTTT. It encodes CASSQPGQGARTEAFF.